This TCR beta chain was captured by sequencing in a study of cytomegalovirus exposure and HLA in healthy donors. J lost 3 bases, V lost 6 bases, and 9 bases had no gene match. The CDR3 is 15 residues long. Germline values: CDR1 SGHNT, CDR2 YYREEE (reference sequence). Findings of the study overall: Confirmation was obtained in vitro that a few CMV-associated chains are specific for CMV antigens.

The PCR ran on 60 Vbeta and 13 Jbeta primers. Sequenced by immunoSEQ multiplex PCR; TCRdb stores in-frame clones only, minus some. The sample carries 170,000 or so clones, roughly 75% recorded once. Worth noting for this clone: Its specificity is not known.

This clonotype was sampled from a middle-aged man in good health and CMV-seronegative. Material for sequencing was PBMCs. This sequence joins TRBV5-4 and TRBJ1-1, with 9 bases matching TRBD1. CDR3: CASTTPGTGYTEAFF. CDR3 nucleotide sequence: TGTGCCAGCACCACCCCCGGGACAGGGTACACTGAAGCTTTCTTT.